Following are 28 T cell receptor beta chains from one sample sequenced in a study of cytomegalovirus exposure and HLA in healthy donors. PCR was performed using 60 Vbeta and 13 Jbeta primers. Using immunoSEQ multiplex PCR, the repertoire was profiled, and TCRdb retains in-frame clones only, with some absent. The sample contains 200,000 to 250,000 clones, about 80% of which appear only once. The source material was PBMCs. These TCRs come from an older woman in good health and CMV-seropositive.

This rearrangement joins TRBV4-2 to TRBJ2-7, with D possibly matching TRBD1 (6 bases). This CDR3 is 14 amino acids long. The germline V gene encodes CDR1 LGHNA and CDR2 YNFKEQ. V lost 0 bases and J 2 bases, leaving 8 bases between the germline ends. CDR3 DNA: TGTGCCAGCAGCCAAGAGGGGACAACCTACGAGCAGTACTTC. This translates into CASSQEGTTYEQYF.

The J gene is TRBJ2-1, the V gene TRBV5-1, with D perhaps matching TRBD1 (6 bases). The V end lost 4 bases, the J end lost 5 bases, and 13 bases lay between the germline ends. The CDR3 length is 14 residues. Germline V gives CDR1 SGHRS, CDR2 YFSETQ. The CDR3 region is CASSKDSSDNEQFF. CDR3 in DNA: TGCGCCAGCAGCAAGGACAGCTCGGACAATGAGCAGTTCTTC.

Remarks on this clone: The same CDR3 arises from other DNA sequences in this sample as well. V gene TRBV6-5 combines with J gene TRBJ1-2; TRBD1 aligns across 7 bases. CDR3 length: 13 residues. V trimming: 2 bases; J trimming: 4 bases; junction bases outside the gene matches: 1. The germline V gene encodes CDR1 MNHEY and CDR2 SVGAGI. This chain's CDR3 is CASSYDRAYGYTF. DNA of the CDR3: TGTGCCAGCAGTTACGACAGGGCCTATGGCTACACCTTC.

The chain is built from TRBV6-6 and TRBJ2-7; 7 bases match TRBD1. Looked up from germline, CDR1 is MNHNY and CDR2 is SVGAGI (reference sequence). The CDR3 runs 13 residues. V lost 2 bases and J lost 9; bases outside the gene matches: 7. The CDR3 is CASSYRQGSGQYF. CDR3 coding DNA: TGTGCCAGCAGTTACAGACAGGGAAGCGGGCAGTACTTC.

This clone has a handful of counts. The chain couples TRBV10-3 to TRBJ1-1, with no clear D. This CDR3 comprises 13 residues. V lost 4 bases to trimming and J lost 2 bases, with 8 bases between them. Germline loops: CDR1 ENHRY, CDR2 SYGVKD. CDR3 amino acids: CAISARGNTEAFF. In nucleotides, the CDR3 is TGTGCCATCAGTGCGCGGGGAAACACTGAAGCTTTCTTT.

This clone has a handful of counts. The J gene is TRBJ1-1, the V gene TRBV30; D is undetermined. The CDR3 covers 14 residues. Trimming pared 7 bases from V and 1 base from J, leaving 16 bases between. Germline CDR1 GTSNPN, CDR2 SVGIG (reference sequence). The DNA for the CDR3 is TGTGCCTATACTCGCGGGTGGCGGAACACTGAAGCTTTCTTT. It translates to CAYTRGWRNTEAFF.

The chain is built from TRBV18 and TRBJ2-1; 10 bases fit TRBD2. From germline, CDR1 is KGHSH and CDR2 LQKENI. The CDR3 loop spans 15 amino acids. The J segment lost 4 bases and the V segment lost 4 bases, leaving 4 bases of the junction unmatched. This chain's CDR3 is CASSLGTSAYNEQFF. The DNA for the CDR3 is TGTGCCAGCTCACTTGGGACTAGCGCATACAATGAGCAGTTCTTC.

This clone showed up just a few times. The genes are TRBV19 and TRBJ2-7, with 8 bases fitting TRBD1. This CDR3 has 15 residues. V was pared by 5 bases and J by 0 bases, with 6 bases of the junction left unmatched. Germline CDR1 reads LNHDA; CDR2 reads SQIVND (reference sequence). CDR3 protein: CASSPRTGSSYEQYF. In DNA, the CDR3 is TGTGCCAGTAGTCCCCGGACAGGGAGCTCCTACGAGCAGTACTTC. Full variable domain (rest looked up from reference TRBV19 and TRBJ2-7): DGGITQSPKYLFRKEGQNVTLSCEQNLNHDAMYWYRQDPGQGLRLIYYSQIVNDFQKGDIAEGYSVSREKKESFPLTVTSAQKNPTAFYLCASSPRTGSSYEQYFGPGTRLTVT.

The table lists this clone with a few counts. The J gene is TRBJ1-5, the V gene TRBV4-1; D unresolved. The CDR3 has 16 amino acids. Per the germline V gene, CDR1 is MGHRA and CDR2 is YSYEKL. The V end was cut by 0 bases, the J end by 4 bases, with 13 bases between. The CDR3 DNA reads TGCGCCAGCAGCCAAGACGACCCGGGTCAAAATCAGCCCCAGCATTTT. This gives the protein CASSQDDPGQNQPQHF.

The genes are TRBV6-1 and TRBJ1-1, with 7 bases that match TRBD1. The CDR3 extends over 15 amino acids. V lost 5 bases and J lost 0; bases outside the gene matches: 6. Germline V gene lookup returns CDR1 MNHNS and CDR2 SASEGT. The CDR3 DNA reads TGTGCCAGCAGTCGCAGTACAGGGGTGAACACTGAAGCTTTCTTT. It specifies CASSRSTGVNTEAFF.

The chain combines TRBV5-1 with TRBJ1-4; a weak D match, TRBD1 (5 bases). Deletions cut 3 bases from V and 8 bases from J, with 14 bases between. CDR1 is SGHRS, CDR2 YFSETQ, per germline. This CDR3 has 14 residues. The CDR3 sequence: CASSSGLPAEKLFF. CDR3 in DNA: TGCGCCAGCAGCTCGGGACTCCCGGCCGAAAAACTGTTTTTT.

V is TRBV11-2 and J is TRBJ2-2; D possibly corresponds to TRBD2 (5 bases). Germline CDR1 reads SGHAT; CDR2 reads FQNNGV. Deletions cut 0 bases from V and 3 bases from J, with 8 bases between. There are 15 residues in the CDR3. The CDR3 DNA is TGTGCCAGCAGCTTAGAGGGAGCACACACCGGGGAGCTGTTTTTT. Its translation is CASSLEGAHTGELFF.

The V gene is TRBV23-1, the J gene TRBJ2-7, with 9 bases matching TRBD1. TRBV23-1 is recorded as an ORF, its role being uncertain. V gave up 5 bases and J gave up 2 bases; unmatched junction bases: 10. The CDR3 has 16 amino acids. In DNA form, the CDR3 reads TGCGCCAGCAGTTCGGGCAGGGGACAGGGCACCTACGAGCAGTACTTC. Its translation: CASSSGRGQGTYEQYF.

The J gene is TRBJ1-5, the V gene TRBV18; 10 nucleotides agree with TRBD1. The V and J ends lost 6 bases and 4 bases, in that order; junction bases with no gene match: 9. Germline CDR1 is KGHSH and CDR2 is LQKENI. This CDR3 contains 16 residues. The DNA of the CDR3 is TGTGCCAGCTCGGGACAGGGGAGTATAAGGAATCAGCCCCAGCATTTT. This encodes CASSGQGSIRNQPQHF.

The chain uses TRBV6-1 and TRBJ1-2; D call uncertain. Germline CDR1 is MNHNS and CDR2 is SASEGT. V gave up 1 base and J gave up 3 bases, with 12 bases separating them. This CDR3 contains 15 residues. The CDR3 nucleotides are TGTGCCAGCAGTGAAGGGCAGGCCACGGACTATGGCTACACCTTC. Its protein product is CASSEGQATDYGYTF.

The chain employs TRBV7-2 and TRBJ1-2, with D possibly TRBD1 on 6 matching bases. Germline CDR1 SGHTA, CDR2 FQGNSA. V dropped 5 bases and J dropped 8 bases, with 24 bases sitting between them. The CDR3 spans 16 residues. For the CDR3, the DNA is TGTGCCAGCAGCCCATCTTATACAGGGCCGGGTAGGGGCTACACCTTC. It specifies CASSPSYTGPGRGYTF.

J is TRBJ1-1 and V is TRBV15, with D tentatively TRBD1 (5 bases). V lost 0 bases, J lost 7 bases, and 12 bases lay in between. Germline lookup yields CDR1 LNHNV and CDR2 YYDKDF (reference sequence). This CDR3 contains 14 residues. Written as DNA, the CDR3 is TGTGCCACCAGCAGAGATAAGTGGCAGGGTGAAGCTTTCTTT. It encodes CATSRDKWQGEAFF.

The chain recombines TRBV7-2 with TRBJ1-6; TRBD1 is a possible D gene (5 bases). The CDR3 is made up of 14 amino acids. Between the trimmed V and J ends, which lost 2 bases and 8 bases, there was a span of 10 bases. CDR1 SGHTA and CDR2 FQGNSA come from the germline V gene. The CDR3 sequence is CASSLLRDYSPLHF. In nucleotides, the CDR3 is TGTGCCAGCAGCTTACTTAGGGACTATTCACCCCTCCACTTT. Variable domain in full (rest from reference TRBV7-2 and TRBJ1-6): GAGVSQSPSNKVTEKGKDVELRCDPISGHTALYWYRQSLGQGLEFLIYFQGNSAPDKSGLPSDRFSAERTGGSVSTLTIQRTQQEDSAVYLCASSLLRDYSPLHFGNGTRLTVT.

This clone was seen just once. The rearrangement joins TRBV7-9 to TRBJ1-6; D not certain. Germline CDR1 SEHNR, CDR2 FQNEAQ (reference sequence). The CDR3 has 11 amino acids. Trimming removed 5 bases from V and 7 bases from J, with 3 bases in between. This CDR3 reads CASSGNSPLHF. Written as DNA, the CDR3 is TGTGCCAGCAGCGGCAATTCACCCCTCCACTTT.

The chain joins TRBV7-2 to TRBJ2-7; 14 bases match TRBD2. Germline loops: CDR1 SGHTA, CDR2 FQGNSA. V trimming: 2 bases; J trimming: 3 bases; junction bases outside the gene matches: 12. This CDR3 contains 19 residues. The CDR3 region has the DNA TGTGCCAGCAGCTTAAGGTTCGGGGGGACTAGCGGGAGTTTCTACGAGCAGTACTTC. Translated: CASSLRFGGTSGSFYEQYF.

The CDR3 DNA reads as TGTGCCAGTCGAACAGGGCCTAACTATGGCTACACCTTC. This translates into CASRTGPNYGYTF. The chain recombines TRBV6-5 with TRBJ1-2, with a possible D match to TRBD1 (6 bases). Germline V gene data show CDR1 as MNHEY and CDR2 as SVGAGI. The CDR3 is made up of 13 amino acids. The V gene lost 9 bases and the J gene lost 0 bases, with 11 bases spanning the gap.

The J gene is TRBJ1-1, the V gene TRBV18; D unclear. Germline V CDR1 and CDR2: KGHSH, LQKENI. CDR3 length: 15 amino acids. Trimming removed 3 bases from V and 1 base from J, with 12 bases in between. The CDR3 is CASSPEAGWNTEAFF. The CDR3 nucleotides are TGTGCCAGCTCACCGGAGGCTGGGTGGAACACTGAAGCTTTCTTT.

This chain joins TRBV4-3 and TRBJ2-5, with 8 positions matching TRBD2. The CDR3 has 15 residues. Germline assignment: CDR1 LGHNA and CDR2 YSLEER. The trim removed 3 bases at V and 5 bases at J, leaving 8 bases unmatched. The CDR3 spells CASSQGLGYVETQYF. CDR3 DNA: TGCGCCAGCAGCCAGGGACTAGGGTACGTCGAGACCCAGTACTTC.

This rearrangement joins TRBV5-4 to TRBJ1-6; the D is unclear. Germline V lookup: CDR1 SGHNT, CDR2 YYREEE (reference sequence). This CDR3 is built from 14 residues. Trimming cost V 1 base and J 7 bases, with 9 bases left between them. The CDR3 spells CASSLNRGNSPLHF. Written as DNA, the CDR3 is TGTGCCAGCAGCTTGAATCGCGGGAATTCACCCCTCCACTTT.

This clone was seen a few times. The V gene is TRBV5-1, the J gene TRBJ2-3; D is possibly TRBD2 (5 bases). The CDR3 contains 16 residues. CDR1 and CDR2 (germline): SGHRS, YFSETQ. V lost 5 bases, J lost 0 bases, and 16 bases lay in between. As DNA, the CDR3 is TGCGCCAGCAGACTCACCTTAGCGTCTAGCACAGATACGCAGTATTTT. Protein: CASRLTLASSTDTQYF.

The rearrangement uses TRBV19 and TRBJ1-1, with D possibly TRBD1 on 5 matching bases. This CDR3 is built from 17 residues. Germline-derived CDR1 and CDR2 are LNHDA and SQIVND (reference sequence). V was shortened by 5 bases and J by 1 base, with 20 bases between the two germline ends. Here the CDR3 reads CASSFTTLAGGNTEAFF. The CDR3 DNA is TGTGCCAGTAGTTTCACCACTTTGGCGGGGGGGAACACTGAAGCTTTCTTT.

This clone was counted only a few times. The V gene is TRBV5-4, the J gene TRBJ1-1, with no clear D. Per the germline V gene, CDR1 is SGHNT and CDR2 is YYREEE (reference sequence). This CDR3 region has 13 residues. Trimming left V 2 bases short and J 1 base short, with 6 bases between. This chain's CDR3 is CASSLLKNTEAFF. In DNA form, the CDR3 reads TGTGCCAGCAGCTTACTCAAGAACACTGAAGCTTTCTTT. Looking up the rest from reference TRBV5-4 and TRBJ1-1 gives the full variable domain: ETGVTQSPTHLIKTRGQQVTLRCSSQSGHNTVSWYQQALGQGPQFIFQYYREEENGRGNFPPRFSGLQFPNYSSELNVNALELDDSALYLCASSLLKNTEAFFGQGTRLTVV.

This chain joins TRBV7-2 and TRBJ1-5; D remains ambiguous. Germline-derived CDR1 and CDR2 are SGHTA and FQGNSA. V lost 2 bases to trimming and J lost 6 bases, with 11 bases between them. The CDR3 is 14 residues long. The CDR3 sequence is CASSLTGFGQPQHF. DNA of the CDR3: TGTGCCAGCAGCTTAACGGGGTTTGGTCAGCCCCAGCATTTT.